A selection of T cell receptor beta chains follows, all from one sample in a study of blood T cell repertoires in COVID-19. The assay was immunoSEQ multiplex PCR, and TCRdb's table has in-frame clones only and misses some. The data show about 180,000 clones, 70% to 90% seen once. Sequenced material: peripheral blood. The receptors stem from a young woman with active or convalescent COVID-19. CDR3s include the opening cysteine and the closing phenylalanine or tryptophan. The order of the fields is clone size, V gene, D gene, J gene, CDR3 protein, CDR3 DNA. The D gene is left open where the match is weak. Clone size appears in some rows only: once, few, many, or a class for an expanded clone.

abundance: -
v_gene: TRBV3-1/TRBV3-2
d_gene: -
j_gene: TRBJ1-2
CDR3aa: CASSPDWNNYGYTF
CDR3nt: TGTGCCAGCAGTCCCGACTGGAATAACTATGGCTACACCTTC

abundance: -
v_gene: TRBV6-1
d_gene: -
j_gene: TRBJ2-7
CDR3aa: CASSEGDGIPGEQYF
CDR3nt: TGTGCCAGCAGTGAAGGAGACGGCATCCCAGGGGAGCAGTACTTC

abundance: -
v_gene: TRBV11-3
d_gene: TRBD2
j_gene: TRBJ2-1
CDR3aa: CASSAPGLAGFSSYNEQFF
CDR3nt: TGTGCCAGCAGCGCTCCGGGACTAGCGGGTTTTAGCTCCTACAATGAGCAGTTCTTC

abundance: -
v_gene: TRBV18
d_gene: -
j_gene: TRBJ1-2
CDR3aa: CASSPQAGPNRGYTF
CDR3nt: TGTGCCAGCTCACCACAGGCGGGGCCCAACCGGGGCTACACCTTC

abundance: -
v_gene: TRBV18
d_gene: TRBD2
j_gene: TRBJ2-7
CDR3aa: CASSPTLAASYEQYF
CDR3nt: TGTGCCAGCTCACCAACACTAGCGGCCTCCTACGAGCAGTACTTC

abundance: -
v_gene: TRBV11-3
d_gene: -
j_gene: TRBJ2-5
CDR3aa: CASSLDLPGVRETQYF
CDR3nt: TGTGCCAGCAGCTTAGATTTGCCAGGGGTGAGGGAGACCCAGTACTTC

abundance: few
v_gene: TRBV11-2
d_gene: -
j_gene: TRBJ2-7
CDR3aa: CASSLVYGVKYEQYF
CDR3nt: TGTGCCAGCAGCTTAGTCTATGGTGTAAAGTACGAGCAGTACTTC

abundance: once
v_gene: TRBV5-8
d_gene: -
j_gene: TRBJ1-1
CDR3aa: CASSLEGVNTEAFF
CDR3nt: TGTGCCAGCAGCTTGGAGGGGGTTAACACTGAAGCTTTCTTT

abundance: -
v_gene: TRBV3-1/TRBV3-2
d_gene: -
j_gene: TRBJ2-2
CDR3aa: CASSSGNTGELFF
CDR3nt: TGTGCCAGCAGCTCGGGAAACACCGGGGAGCTGTTTTTT

abundance: many
v_gene: TRBV2
d_gene: TRBD1
j_gene: TRBJ1-5
CDR3aa: CASRVQGAGMNQPQHF
CDR3nt: TGTGCCAGCAGGGTTCAGGGGGCAGGTATGAATCAGCCCCAGCATTTT

abundance: -
v_gene: TRBV28
d_gene: TRBD1
j_gene: TRBJ1-5
CDR3aa: CASSLSQGASNQPQHF
CDR3nt: TGTGCCAGCAGTTTATCCCAGGGGGCGAGCAATCAGCCCCAGCATTTT

abundance: -
v_gene: TRBV2
d_gene: TRBD1
j_gene: TRBJ1-2
CDR3aa: CASSDPRTGADGYTF
CDR3nt: TGTGCCAGCAGTGACCCAAGGACAGGGGCCGATGGCTACACCTTC

abundance: -
v_gene: TRBV6-6
d_gene: -
j_gene: TRBJ1-1
CDR3aa: CASSYGQLNTEAFF
CDR3nt: TGTGCCAGCAGTTACGGGCAGTTGAACACTGAAGCTTTCTTT

abundance: -
v_gene: TRBV24-1
d_gene: TRBD1
j_gene: TRBJ1-4
CDR3aa: CATSDGTAQINEKLFF
CDR3nt: TGTGCCACCAGTGACGGGACAGCGCAAATTAATGAAAAACTGTTTTTT

abundance: -
v_gene: TRBV5-4
d_gene: TRBD1
j_gene: TRBJ2-7
CDR3aa: CASSSRQGGDEQYF
CDR3nt: TGTGCCAGCAGCTCTCGACAGGGGGGGGACGAGCAGTACTTC

abundance: -
v_gene: TRBV9
d_gene: TRBD1
j_gene: TRBJ1-3
CDR3aa: CASSETGYGNTIYF
CDR3nt: TGTGCCAGCAGCGAGACAGGGTATGGAAACACCATATATTTT

abundance: -
v_gene: TRBV10-3
d_gene: -
j_gene: TRBJ2-1
CDR3aa: CAISESLTRNEQFF
CDR3nt: TGTGCCATCAGTGAGTCCTTGACGAGGAATGAGCAGTTCTTC

abundance: -
v_gene: TRBV6-5
d_gene: TRBD1
j_gene: TRBJ1-1
CDR3aa: CASSHYRGRDTEAFF
CDR3nt: TGTGCCAGCAGTCATTACAGGGGTAGAGACACTGAAGCTTTCTTT

abundance: -
v_gene: TRBV3-1/TRBV3-2
d_gene: TRBD2
j_gene: TRBJ2-7
CDR3aa: CASSPDGISGVYEQYF
CDR3nt: TGTGCCAGCAGCCCCGACGGGATTAGCGGGGTCTACGAGCAGTACTTC

abundance: -
v_gene: TRBV5-1
d_gene: TRBD2
j_gene: TRBJ2-5
CDR3aa: CASSYDPDSGGYQETQYF
CDR3nt: TGCGCCAGCAGCTACGACCCCGACAGCGGGGGGTACCAAGAGACCCAGTACTTC

abundance: -
v_gene: TRBV14
d_gene: -
j_gene: TRBJ2-3
CDR3aa: CASSQRTRASTDTQYF
CDR3nt: TGTGCCAGCAGCCAACGGACGCGGGCTAGCACAGATACGCAGTATTTT

abundance: -
v_gene: TRBV18
d_gene: TRBD1
j_gene: TRBJ1-2
CDR3aa: CASWDSYGYTF
CDR3nt: TGTGCCAGCTGGGACAGCTATGGCTACACCTTC

abundance: -
v_gene: TRBV9
d_gene: TRBD1
j_gene: TRBJ1-1
CDR3aa: CASSRWTGTEAFF
CDR3nt: TGTGCCAGCAGCCGTTGGACAGGCACTGAAGCTTTCTTT

abundance: -
v_gene: TRBV7-8
d_gene: TRBD1
j_gene: TRBJ1-4
CDR3aa: CASSLTGLNEKLFF
CDR3nt: TGTGCCAGCAGCTTGACAGGGTTAAATGAAAAACTGTTTTTT

abundance: -
v_gene: TRBV21-1
d_gene: -
j_gene: TRBJ1-2
CDR3aa: CASSARDRVLRRVTYGYTF
CDR3nt: TGTGCCAGCAGCGCGCGGGACAGGGTCTTACGTCGGGTAACCTATGGCTACACCTTC

abundance: -
v_gene: TRBV5-1
d_gene: TRBD1
j_gene: TRBJ2-3
CDR3aa: CASSPSPGTGTTDTQYF
CDR3nt: TGCGCCAGCAGCCCAAGCCCCGGGACAGGCACCACAGATACGCAGTATTTT

abundance: -
v_gene: TRBV11-3
d_gene: TRBD1
j_gene: TRBJ2-1
CDR3aa: CASSWDRGLYNEQFF
CDR3nt: TGTGCCAGCAGCTGGGACAGGGGTTTGTACAATGAGCAGTTCTTC

abundance: -
v_gene: TRBV5-1
d_gene: -
j_gene: TRBJ2-7
CDR3aa: CASSLDPGVSYEQYF
CDR3nt: TGCGCCAGCAGCTTGGACCCAGGGGTTTCCTACGAGCAGTACTTC

abundance: -
v_gene: TRBV6-1
d_gene: TRBD1
j_gene: TRBJ1-1
CDR3aa: CASSEAGQINTEAFF
CDR3nt: TGTGCCAGCAGTGAAGCGGGACAGATAAACACTGAAGCTTTCTTT

abundance: -
v_gene: TRBV12-3/TRBV12-4
d_gene: -
j_gene: TRBJ2-7
CDR3aa: CASRADGTYEQYF
CDR3nt: TGTGCCAGCAGGGCGGACGGGACCTACGAGCAGTACTTC

abundance: -
v_gene: TRBV18
d_gene: -
j_gene: TRBJ1-1
CDR3aa: CASSHSGGMNTEAFF
CDR3nt: TGTGCCAGCTCCCACTCGGGGGGGATGAACACTGAAGCTTTCTTT

abundance: -
v_gene: TRBV7-6
d_gene: -
j_gene: TRBJ2-6
CDR3aa: CASSLEASADSGANVLTF
CDR3nt: TGTGCCAGCAGCTTAGAAGCTAGCGCCGACTCTGGGGCCAACGTCCTGACTTTC

abundance: -
v_gene: TRBV27
d_gene: TRBD1
j_gene: TRBJ2-7
CDR3aa: CASSPSGTGVYEQYF
CDR3nt: TGTGCCAGCAGCCCCTCCGGGACAGGAGTCTACGAGCAGTACTTC

abundance: -
v_gene: TRBV4-1
d_gene: -
j_gene: TRBJ2-1
CDR3aa: CASSHPGLNNEQFF
CDR3nt: TGCGCCAGCAGCCACCCGGGACTCAACAATGAGCAGTTCTTC

abundance: -
v_gene: TRBV27
d_gene: -
j_gene: TRBJ1-5
CDR3aa: CASRLQGWSNQPQHF
CDR3nt: TGTGCCAGCCGACTACAGGGTTGGAGCAATCAGCCCCAGCATTTT

abundance: -
v_gene: TRBV10-2
d_gene: TRBD1
j_gene: TRBJ1-6
CDR3aa: CASSGTGSSPLHF
CDR3nt: TGCGCCAGTTCCGGGACAGGGAGTTCACCCCTCCACTTT

abundance: -
v_gene: TRBV12-5
d_gene: TRBD2
j_gene: TRBJ2-7
CDR3aa: CASGLPGLDPYEQYF
CDR3nt: TGTGCTAGTGGATTACCGGGACTAGATCCTTACGAGCAGTACTTC

abundance: few
v_gene: TRBV27
d_gene: TRBD1
j_gene: TRBJ1-1
CDR3aa: CASSPLRTGDTEAFF
CDR3nt: TGTGCCAGCAGTCCCCTTAGGACAGGAGACACTGAAGCTTTCTTT

abundance: -
v_gene: TRBV5-1
d_gene: TRBD2
j_gene: TRBJ2-6
CDR3aa: CASSLVGTSGSSSGANVLTF
CDR3nt: TGCGCCAGCAGCTTGGTAGGCACTAGCGGGTCCAGCTCTGGGGCCAACGTCCTGACTTTC

abundance: -
v_gene: TRBV18
d_gene: -
j_gene: TRBJ1-5
CDR3aa: CASSPLREGQPQHF
CDR3nt: TGTGCCAGCTCACCACTCAGGGAGGGTCAGCCCCAGCATTTT

abundance: -
v_gene: TRBV7-6
d_gene: TRBD1
j_gene: TRBJ2-5
CDR3aa: CASSLAGTGGWQETQYF
CDR3nt: TGTGCCAGCAGCTTAGCCGGGACAGGGGGTTGGCAAGAGACCCAGTACTTC